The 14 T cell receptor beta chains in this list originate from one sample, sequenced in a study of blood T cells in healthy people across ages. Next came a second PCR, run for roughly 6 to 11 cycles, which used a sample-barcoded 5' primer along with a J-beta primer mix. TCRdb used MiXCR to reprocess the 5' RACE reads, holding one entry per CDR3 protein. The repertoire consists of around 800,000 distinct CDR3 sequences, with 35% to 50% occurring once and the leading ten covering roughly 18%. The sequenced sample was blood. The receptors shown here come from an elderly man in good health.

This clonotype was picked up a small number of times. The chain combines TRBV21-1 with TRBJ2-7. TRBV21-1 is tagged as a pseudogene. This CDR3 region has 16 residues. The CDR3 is CASSNSHSIFSYEQYF. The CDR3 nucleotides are TGTGCCAGCAGCAATTCCCATAGCATATTCTCCTACGAGCAGTACTTC.

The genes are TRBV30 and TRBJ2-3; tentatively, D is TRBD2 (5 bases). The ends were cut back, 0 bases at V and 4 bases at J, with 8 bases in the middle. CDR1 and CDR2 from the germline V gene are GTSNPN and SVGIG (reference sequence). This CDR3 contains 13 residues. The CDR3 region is CAWSVREADTQYF. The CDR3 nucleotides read TGTGCCTGGAGTGTACGGGAAGCAGATACGCAGTATTTT. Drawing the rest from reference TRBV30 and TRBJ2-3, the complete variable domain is SQTIHQWPATLVQPVGSPLSLECTVEGTSNPNLYWYRQAAGRGLQLLFYSVGIGQISSEVPQNLSASRPQDRQFILSSKKLLLSDSGFYLCAWSVREADTQYFGPGTRLTVL.

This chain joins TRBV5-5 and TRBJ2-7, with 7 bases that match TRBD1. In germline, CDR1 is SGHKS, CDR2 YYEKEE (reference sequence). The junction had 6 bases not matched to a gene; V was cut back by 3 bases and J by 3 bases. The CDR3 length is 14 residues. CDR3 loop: CASSWRSGGYEQYF. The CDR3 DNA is TGTGCCAGCAGCTGGCGCTCAGGGGGCTACGAGCAGTACTTC.

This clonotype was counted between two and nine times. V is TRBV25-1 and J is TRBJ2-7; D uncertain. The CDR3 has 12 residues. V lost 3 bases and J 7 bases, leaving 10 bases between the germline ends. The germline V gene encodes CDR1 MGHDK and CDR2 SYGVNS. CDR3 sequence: CASSDIGYEQYF. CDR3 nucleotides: TGTGCCAGCAGTGACATCGGCTATGAGCAGTACTTC.

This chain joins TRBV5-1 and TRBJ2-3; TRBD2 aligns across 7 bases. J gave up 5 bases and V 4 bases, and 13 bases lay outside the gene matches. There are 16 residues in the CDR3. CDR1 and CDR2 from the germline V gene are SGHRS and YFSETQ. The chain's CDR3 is CASSPRLRERRDTQYF. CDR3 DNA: TGCGCCAGCAGCCCTCGGTTGCGGGAGAGACGAGATACGCAGTATTTT.

The CDR3 nucleotides read TGCAGTGCTAGAGATATAAGGAACGGGAGGCCGTCCAATGAGCAGTTCTTC. Translated, it gives CSARDIRNGRPSNEQFF. The chain carries TRBV20-1 and TRBJ2-1; 7 bases fit TRBD2. Germline trimming cut 0 bases from V and 6 bases from J; bases unmatched to any gene: 14. Germline-derived CDR1 and CDR2 are DFQATT and SNEGSKA (reference sequence). The CDR3 sequence is 17 residues long.

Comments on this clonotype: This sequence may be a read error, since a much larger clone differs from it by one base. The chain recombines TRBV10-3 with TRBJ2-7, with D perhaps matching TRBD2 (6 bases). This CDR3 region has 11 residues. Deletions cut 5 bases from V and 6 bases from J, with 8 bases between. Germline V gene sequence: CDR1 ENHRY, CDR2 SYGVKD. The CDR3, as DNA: TGTGCCATCAGTACTAGCTGCGAGCAGTACTTC. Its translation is CAISTSCEQYF.

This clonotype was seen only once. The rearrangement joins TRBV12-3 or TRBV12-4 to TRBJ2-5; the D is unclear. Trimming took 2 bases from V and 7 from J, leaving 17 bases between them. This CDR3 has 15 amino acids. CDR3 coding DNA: TGTGCCAGCAGTTTAACAGTCGGGCAGCCCGGGACCCAGTACTTC. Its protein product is CASSLTVGQPGTQYF.

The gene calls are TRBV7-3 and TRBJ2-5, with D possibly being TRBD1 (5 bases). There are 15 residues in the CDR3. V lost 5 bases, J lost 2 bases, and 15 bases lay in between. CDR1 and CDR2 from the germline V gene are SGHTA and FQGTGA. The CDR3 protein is CASSPYGHQQETQYF. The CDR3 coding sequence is TGTGCCAGCAGCCCCTACGGACATCAGCAAGAGACCCAGTACTTC.

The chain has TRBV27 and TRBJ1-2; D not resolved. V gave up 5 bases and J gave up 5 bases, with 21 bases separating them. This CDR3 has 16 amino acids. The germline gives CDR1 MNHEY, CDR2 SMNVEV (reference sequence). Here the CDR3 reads CASSRLSPNLWYGYTF. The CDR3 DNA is TGTGCCAGCAGTCGACTATCCCCTAACTTGTGGTATGGCTACACCTTC.

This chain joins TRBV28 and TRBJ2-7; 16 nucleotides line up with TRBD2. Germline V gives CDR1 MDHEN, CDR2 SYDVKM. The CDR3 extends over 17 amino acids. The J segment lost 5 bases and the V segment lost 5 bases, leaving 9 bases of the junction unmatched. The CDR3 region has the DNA TGTGCCAGCAGTACCGGGACTAGCGGGAGGGCCCGGAACGAGCAGTACTTC. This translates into CASSTGTSGRARNEQYF.

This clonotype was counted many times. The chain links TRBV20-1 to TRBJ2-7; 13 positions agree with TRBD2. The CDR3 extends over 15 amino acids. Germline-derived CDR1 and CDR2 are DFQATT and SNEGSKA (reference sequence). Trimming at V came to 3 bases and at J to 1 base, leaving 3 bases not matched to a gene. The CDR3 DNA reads TGCAGTGCTAGTCCACTAGCGGGAGGGTCCTACGAGCAGTACTTC. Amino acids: CSASPLAGGSYEQYF.

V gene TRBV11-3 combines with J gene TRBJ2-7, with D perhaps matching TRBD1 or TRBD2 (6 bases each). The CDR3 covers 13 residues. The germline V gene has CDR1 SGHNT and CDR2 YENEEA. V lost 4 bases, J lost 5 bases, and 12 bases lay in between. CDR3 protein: CASSWGDNHEQYF. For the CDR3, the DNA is TGTGCCAGCAGCTGGGGGGACAACCACGAGCAGTACTTC.

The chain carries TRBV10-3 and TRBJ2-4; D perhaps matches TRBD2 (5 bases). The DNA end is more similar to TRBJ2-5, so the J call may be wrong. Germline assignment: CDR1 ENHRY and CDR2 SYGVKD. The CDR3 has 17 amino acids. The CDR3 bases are TGTGCCATCAGTGAGTCGGAATTGAGGGCATACCGAGAGACCCAGTACTTC. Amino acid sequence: CAISESELRAYRETQYF.